The rows below give T cell receptor beta chains drawn from one sample of a study of cytomegalovirus exposure and HLA in healthy donors. Clones were sequenced by immunoSEQ multiplex PCR, and TCRdb holds only the in-frame ones, with some missing. This sample yields 170,000 or so clones, of which around 75% are seen a single time; around 3% belongs to the top ten. Sequencing was done on a sample of PBMCs. These receptors came from a male donor in good health and CMV-seronegative. The CDR3 runs from the conserved cysteine through the conserved F or W. Fields, in order: CDR3 DNA, CDR3 protein, CDR3 length, clone size, J gene, D gene, V gene. The D gene is left open where the match is weak. Rows give clone size only sometimes, using once, few, many, or a class for an expanded clone.

cdr3_nt: TGTGCCAGCAGCGTAGACGGGAGAAGAGTTATTGAGCAGTTCTTC; cdr3_aa: CASSVDGRRVIEQFF; cdr3_length: 15; clone_size: few; j_call: TRBJ2-1; d_call: NA; v_call: TRBV9
cdr3_nt: TGTGCCAGCAGTTTTAGCCCTAGCGGGATGAACGAGCAGTACTTC; cdr3_aa: CASSFSPSGMNEQYF; cdr3_length: 15; clone_size: NA; j_call: TRBJ2-7; d_call: TRBD2; v_call: TRBV27
cdr3_nt: TGTGCCTGGAGTGGCGGCACGGCTAGCACAGATACGCAGTATTTT; cdr3_aa: CAWSGGTASTDTQYF; cdr3_length: 15; clone_size: NA; j_call: TRBJ2-3; d_call: NA; v_call: TRBV30
cdr3_nt: TGTGCCAGCAGTTTAAGGGGTGAAAAACTGTTTTTT; cdr3_aa: CASSLRGEKLFF; cdr3_length: 12; clone_size: NA; j_call: TRBJ1-4; d_call: NA; v_call: TRBV27
cdr3_nt: TGTGCCGCGGCCTCGGCACGCACTGAAGCTTTCTTT; cdr3_aa: CAAASARTEAFF; cdr3_length: 12; clone_size: once; j_call: TRBJ1-1; d_call: NA; v_call: TRBV7-9
cdr3_nt: TGTGCCAGCAGCCTCGGGACAGGGGAGTACGAGCAGTACTTC; cdr3_aa: CASSLGTGEYEQYF; cdr3_length: 14; clone_size: NA; j_call: TRBJ2-7; d_call: TRBD1; v_call: TRBV11-3
cdr3_nt: TGTGCCAGCAGCAACCACCGGGACAAGAGCACAGATACGCAGTATTTT; cdr3_aa: CASSNHRDKSTDTQYF; cdr3_length: 16; clone_size: NA; j_call: TRBJ2-3; d_call: NA; v_call: TRBV9
cdr3_nt: TGTGCCAGTAGTAGATCCGGGGAGACAGGTACCTACGAGCAGTACTTC; cdr3_aa: CASSRSGETGTYEQYF; cdr3_length: 16; clone_size: NA; j_call: TRBJ2-7; d_call: NA; v_call: TRBV19
cdr3_nt: TGTGCCTGGAGTCCAAACGGACAGGGCACCGGGGAGCTGTTTTTT; cdr3_aa: CAWSPNGQGTGELFF; cdr3_length: 15; clone_size: NA; j_call: TRBJ2-2; d_call: TRBD1; v_call: TRBV30
cdr3_nt: TGTGCCAGCAGTTTATGGGGACTGGACAGGGGGCCCGGGGAGCTGTTTTTT; cdr3_aa: CASSLWGLDRGPGELFF; cdr3_length: 17; clone_size: NA; j_call: TRBJ2-2; d_call: TRBD1; v_call: TRBV28
cdr3_nt: TGTGCCAGCAGCACGGGACAACTCGAGAATGGCTACACCTTC; cdr3_aa: CASSTGQLENGYTF; cdr3_length: 14; clone_size: NA; j_call: TRBJ1-2; d_call: NA; v_call: TRBV7-3
cdr3_nt: TGCGCCAGCAGTAGTTATTCCTGGGAGCAGTACTTC; cdr3_aa: CASSSYSWEQYF; cdr3_length: 12; clone_size: NA; j_call: TRBJ2-7; d_call: NA; v_call: TRBV4-1
cdr3_nt: TGTGCCAGCAGCTTAATTGGGGGCACTAGCTACAATGAGCAGTTCTTC; cdr3_aa: CASSLIGGTSYNEQFF; cdr3_length: 16; clone_size: NA; j_call: TRBJ2-1; d_call: NA; v_call: TRBV7-3
cdr3_nt: TGCGCCAGCAGCTTGACTAGCGGGCCCTACAATGAGCAGTTCTTC; cdr3_aa: CASSLTSGPYNEQFF; cdr3_length: 15; clone_size: few; j_call: TRBJ2-1; d_call: TRBD2; v_call: TRBV5-1
cdr3_nt: TGTGCCAGCAGTTTATCGACAGGGCAGCCCCAGCATTTT; cdr3_aa: CASSLSTGQPQHF; cdr3_length: 13; clone_size: NA; j_call: TRBJ1-5; d_call: TRBD1; v_call: TRBV27
cdr3_nt: TGTGCCTGGAGTCCCAGGGAGACCCAGTACTTC; cdr3_aa: CAWSPRETQYF; cdr3_length: 11; clone_size: NA; j_call: TRBJ2-5; d_call: NA; v_call: TRBV30
cdr3_nt: TGTGCCTGGCAGGAAAACTATGGCTACACCTTC; cdr3_aa: CAWQENYGYTF; cdr3_length: 11; clone_size: NA; j_call: TRBJ1-2; d_call: NA; v_call: TRBV30
cdr3_nt: TGTGCCAGCGGACTAGCGGGAGAGCCTTCCCCAGATACGCAGTATTTT; cdr3_aa: CASGLAGEPSPDTQYF; cdr3_length: 16; clone_size: NA; j_call: TRBJ2-3; d_call: TRBD2; v_call: TRBV27
cdr3_nt: TGTGCCAGCTCAACTAGCGGGGGGGCAAATGAGCAGTTCTTC; cdr3_aa: CASSTSGGANEQFF; cdr3_length: 14; clone_size: NA; j_call: TRBJ2-1; d_call: TRBD2; v_call: TRBV18
cdr3_nt: TGTGCCAGCGGCCAGCGGGGGGGCGCAGATACGCAGTATTTT; cdr3_aa: CASGQRGGADTQYF; cdr3_length: 14; clone_size: NA; j_call: TRBJ2-3; d_call: TRBD2; v_call: TRBV11-2
cdr3_nt: TGTGCCAGCCTTGGGACAGGGATCAACGAGCAGTACTTC; cdr3_aa: CASLGTGINEQYF; cdr3_length: 13; clone_size: NA; j_call: TRBJ2-7; d_call: TRBD1; v_call: TRBV28
cdr3_nt: TGTGCCAGCAGTTTATACGGGAGAGGATACGAGCAGTACTTC; cdr3_aa: CASSLYGRGYEQYF; cdr3_length: 14; clone_size: few; j_call: TRBJ2-7; d_call: NA; v_call: TRBV28
cdr3_nt: TGTGCCAGCAGCCCCCGACTAGCGGGGGGACCCACAGATACGCAGTATTTT; cdr3_aa: CASSPRLAGGPTDTQYF; cdr3_length: 17; clone_size: NA; j_call: TRBJ2-3; d_call: TRBD2; v_call: TRBV7-9
cdr3_nt: TGTGCCAGCAGCTACCGGGGTAATCAGCCCCAGCATTTT; cdr3_aa: CASSYRGNQPQHF; cdr3_length: 13; clone_size: NA; j_call: TRBJ1-5; d_call: NA; v_call: TRBV7-2
cdr3_nt: TGTGCCAGCAGAGGGACAGGGGCTAACTATGGCTACACCTTC; cdr3_aa: CASRGTGANYGYTF; cdr3_length: 14; clone_size: NA; j_call: TRBJ1-2; d_call: TRBD1; v_call: TRBV27
cdr3_nt: TGTGCCAGCAGCTTGAGACAGGGGGATGGAAACACCATATATTTT; cdr3_aa: CASSLRQGDGNTIYF; cdr3_length: 15; clone_size: NA; j_call: TRBJ1-3; d_call: TRBD1; v_call: TRBV5-6
cdr3_nt: TGTGCCAGCAGTATAATAAACAGGGTGCGCTATGGCTACACCTTC; cdr3_aa: CASSIINRVRYGYTF; cdr3_length: 15; clone_size: NA; j_call: TRBJ1-2; d_call: NA; v_call: TRBV28
cdr3_nt: TGTGCCAGCAGCTCAGCAGGGTCCTATGGCTACACCTTC; cdr3_aa: CASSSAGSYGYTF; cdr3_length: 13; clone_size: few; j_call: TRBJ1-2; d_call: NA; v_call: TRBV6-6
cdr3_nt: TGTGCCATCAAAGGAGGGCGGATGTATTCACCCCTCCACTTT; cdr3_aa: CAIKGGRMYSPLHF; cdr3_length: 14; clone_size: NA; j_call: TRBJ1-6; d_call: NA; v_call: TRBV10-3
cdr3_nt: TGTGCCAGCAGCGCAGTAGCGGGAGGGGGGTATGAGCAGTTCTTC; cdr3_aa: CASSAVAGGGYEQFF; cdr3_length: 15; clone_size: NA; j_call: TRBJ2-1; d_call: TRBD2; v_call: TRBV7-2
cdr3_nt: TGTGCCAGCAGCCCCCCCGGGACAGACTACAATGAGCAGTTCTTC; cdr3_aa: CASSPPGTDYNEQFF; cdr3_length: 15; clone_size: NA; j_call: TRBJ2-1; d_call: TRBD1; v_call: TRBV27
cdr3_nt: TGTGCCAGCCACCTCTCTGGACAGGGGGAAAATCAGCCCCAGCATTTT; cdr3_aa: CASHLSGQGENQPQHF; cdr3_length: 16; clone_size: NA; j_call: TRBJ1-5; d_call: TRBD1; v_call: TRBV18
cdr3_nt: TGTGCCAGCAGCTCGGTCGGTAGTAGACATCCCTCCTCCTATGGCTACACCTTC; cdr3_aa: CASSSVGSRHPSSYGYTF; cdr3_length: 18; clone_size: NA; j_call: TRBJ1-2; d_call: NA; v_call: TRBV7-9
cdr3_nt: TGTGCCACCACTAGGTCCCGGGACGAGCAGTACTTC; cdr3_aa: CATTRSRDEQYF; cdr3_length: 12; clone_size: once; j_call: TRBJ2-7; d_call: NA; v_call: TRBV28
cdr3_nt: TGTGCCAGCAGGCTCTCAGGGGCCAAAAACATTCAGTACTTC; cdr3_aa: CASRLSGAKNIQYF; cdr3_length: 14; clone_size: once; j_call: TRBJ2-4; d_call: NA; v_call: TRBV28
cdr3_nt: TGTGCCAGCAGCTTATTTGGGGGGTCCTCCTACAATGAGCAGTTCTTC; cdr3_aa: CASSLFGGSSYNEQFF; cdr3_length: 16; clone_size: few; j_call: TRBJ2-1; d_call: NA; v_call: TRBV11-2
cdr3_nt: TGTGCCAGCAGCGGACGAGCAGGGGCGTCCGCCCACGAGCAGTACTTC; cdr3_aa: CASSGRAGASAHEQYF; cdr3_length: 16; clone_size: NA; j_call: TRBJ2-7; d_call: NA; v_call: TRBV21-1
cdr3_nt: TGTGCCAGCAGTGATCATGGACAGGGGAGCACTGAAGCTTTCTTT; cdr3_aa: CASSDHGQGSTEAFF; cdr3_length: 15; clone_size: NA; j_call: TRBJ1-1; d_call: TRBD1; v_call: TRBV25-1
cdr3_nt: TGCGCCAGCGCCACAGGGGGTAATCAGCCCCAGCATTTT; cdr3_aa: CASATGGNQPQHF; cdr3_length: 13; clone_size: NA; j_call: TRBJ1-5; d_call: TRBD1; v_call: TRBV4-1
cdr3_nt: TGTGCCAGCAGCATGGGACTAGAGCAGTACTTC; cdr3_aa: CASSMGLEQYF; cdr3_length: 11; clone_size: NA; j_call: TRBJ2-7; d_call: TRBD2; v_call: TRBV7-6
cdr3_nt: TGTGCCAGCAGCTTAGCCGGGACAGGTCGTTATGAAGCTTTCTTT; cdr3_aa: CASSLAGTGRYEAFF; cdr3_length: 15; clone_size: NA; j_call: TRBJ1-1; d_call: TRBD1; v_call: TRBV11-2
cdr3_nt: TGCAGCGTTGAAGGCCCCGGGACACCGACGGACACCATATATTTT; cdr3_aa: CSVEGPGTPTDTIYF; cdr3_length: 15; clone_size: NA; j_call: TRBJ1-3; d_call: NA; v_call: TRBV29-1
cdr3_nt: TGTGCCACCTCTACCCCCGCCCTAAATGGCTACACCTTC; cdr3_aa: CATSTPALNGYTF; cdr3_length: 13; clone_size: NA; j_call: TRBJ1-2; d_call: NA; v_call: TRBV28
cdr3_nt: TGTGCCAGCAGTTTAGGAGTCAGTTCTTATGGCTACACCTTC; cdr3_aa: CASSLGVSSYGYTF; cdr3_length: 14; clone_size: NA; j_call: TRBJ1-2; d_call: NA; v_call: TRBV28